The 4 T cell receptor beta chains below come from one sample, sequenced in a study of OX40 agonist ivuxolimab in advanced cancers. Some clones are missing from TCRdb's copy, which holds only in-frame ones; the method was immunoSEQ multiplex PCR. The table includes roughly 60,000 clones, roughly nine tenths detected once. The sequenced sample was CD4+ or CD8+ T cells sorted from blood, obtained in a trial of the OX40 agonist ivuxolimab. These receptor sequences come from an adult with an advanced solid tumor such as melanoma, head and neck, liver or kidney cancer.

The chain has TRBV15 and TRBJ2-7, with 12 bases matching TRBD2. The length of the CDR3 is 16 residues. The germline gives CDR1 LNHNV, CDR2 YYDKDF (reference sequence). V trimming: 1 base; J trimming: 6 bases; junction bases outside the gene matches: 7. CDR3 sequence reads: CATSRVRTSGVIEQYF. In DNA, the CDR3 is TGTGCCACCAGCAGAGTTAGGACTAGCGGGGTTATCGAGCAGTACTTC.

The chain's CDR3 is CASSQAGRYDEQYF. CDR3 coding DNA: TGCGCCAGCAGCCAAGCAGGCAGGTACGACGAGCAGTACTTC. The chain carries TRBV4-3 and TRBJ2-7; no firm D call. The CDR3 spans 14 residues. With 1 base removed from V and 5 bases from J, the gap between germline ends came to 12 bases. From germline, CDR1 is LGHNA and CDR2 YSLEER.

The chain combines TRBV28 with TRBJ2-7; TRBD1 matches 7 bases. Trimming took 4 bases from V and 5 from J; bases not matched to a gene: 11. Germline V gives CDR1 MDHEN, CDR2 SYDVKM. The CDR3 sequence is 15 residues long. For the CDR3, the DNA is TGTGCCAGCAGTTCCCGTCCGACAGGGCCCAACGAGCAGTACTTC. Its translation: CASSSRPTGPNEQYF.

This chain links TRBV7-9 with TRBJ2-7, with D possibly matching TRBD2 (5 bases). The germline V and J ends were trimmed by 5 bases and 2 bases, with 22 bases remaining between them. This CDR3 is built from 17 residues. The germline V gene has CDR1 SEHNR and CDR2 FQNEAQ (reference sequence). This CDR3 is CASSDARGRSGTYEQYF. CDR3 DNA: TGTGCCAGCAGCGACGCCCGGGGAAGGAGCGGTACCTACGAGCAGTACTTC.